Presented here are 2 T cell receptor beta chains from one specimen sequenced in a study of beta chain features in type 1 diabetes (dated by TCRdb to 2016 to 2019). On the study overall, not on this receptor specifically: In all four CD4+ subsets, TCRB CDR3 length was moderately but significantly shorter in type 1 diabetes patients.

The method behind the library was the immunoSEQ multiplex PCR assay. All of the isolated RNA was reverse transcribed with the High Capacity cDNA Reverse Transcription Kit, so expressed TCRB transcripts were sequenced. Not all clones reach the TCRdb copy of this immuneACCESS table, which keeps in-frame sequences only. Checked studies attribute under half of the gap to unresolved V genes and leave the rest unexplained. This sample gives 130,000 to 150,000 clones in total; around an eighth of them show up just once. Under 1.5% of the sample is held by the ten biggest clonotypes. Which antigens these TCRs recognize remains unknown. The sample comprised central memory CD4+ T cells from blood. These TCRs come from a man aged 18 to 30 with type 1 diabetes.

Only a few counts were recorded for this clone. The chain joins TRBV7-6 to TRBJ1-4; D is ambiguous. Germline V gene lookup returns CDR1 SGHVS and CDR2 FNYEAQ. CDR3 length equals 13 residues. V was trimmed by 2 bases and J by 8 bases, leaving 9 bases between them. CDR3 loop: CASSLTRSEKLFF. In DNA, the CDR3 is TGTGCCAGCAGCTTAACTAGGTCAGAAAAACTGTTTTTT.

This clone was recorded a few times. Other nucleotide sequences from this sample produce the same CDR3. The chain couples TRBV11-2 to TRBJ2-3, with D unresolved. V was shortened by 3 bases and J by 6 bases, with 4 bases between the two germline ends. This CDR3 has 11 amino acids. Germline assignment: CDR1 SGHAT and CDR2 FQNNGV. In nucleotides, the CDR3 is TGTGCCAGCAGCTTGGCGGATACGCAGTATTTT. Amino acid sequence: CASSLADTQYF.